Listed below are T cell receptor beta chains from one sample, sequenced in a study of patients and donors after allogeneic stem cell transplantation. TCRdb analysed the RT-PCR reads with MiXCR anew, one entry per CDR3 protein. The sample has roughly 960,000 distinct CDR3 sequences, approximately 19% seen once. Sequenced: blood, either unsorted or a sorted T cell fraction (not recorded which). The receptor source for this set is a human donor who was either an allogeneic HSCT recipient or a stem cell or donor lymphocyte infusion donor (not recorded which). It is not recorded whose cells these are; they may come from a transplant donor. Both conserved end residues are part of each CDR3. The order of the fields is D gene, J gene, clone size, V gene, CDR3 DNA, CDR3 protein. D genes are given only for firm matches. The size of a clone is reported for some rows only, either as once, few or many, or as a class for expanded clones.

d_gene: TRBD2; j_gene: TRBJ2-5; abundance: -; v_gene: TRBV11-2; CDR3nt: TGTGCCAGCAGACCGACTAGCGGAGTCCAAGAGACCCAGTACTTC; CDR3aa: CASRPTSGVQETQYF
d_gene: -; j_gene: TRBJ1-4; abundance: -; v_gene: TRBV19; CDR3nt: TGTGCCAGCCCAGGGGAGGGCGGAAAACTGTTTTTT; CDR3aa: CASPGEGGKLFF
d_gene: -; j_gene: TRBJ2-7; abundance: few; v_gene: TRBV5-1; CDR3nt: TGCGCCAGCAGCTCGACGGGTCAATACGAGCAGTACTTC; CDR3aa: CASSSTGQYEQYF
d_gene: TRBD2; j_gene: TRBJ2-4; abundance: -; v_gene: TRBV29-1; CDR3nt: TGCAGCGTCGGCTTTCGGGCGGGGGAGAACATTCAGTACTTC; CDR3aa: CSVGFRAGENIQYF
d_gene: TRBD1; j_gene: TRBJ2-7; abundance: few; v_gene: TRBV29-1; CDR3nt: TGCAGCGTCACGCCTCGACAGGGGCCCTACGAGCAGTACTTC; CDR3aa: CSVTPRQGPYEQYF
d_gene: -; j_gene: TRBJ2-2; abundance: -; v_gene: TRBV10-3; CDR3nt: TGTGCCATCAGTGATTTAGCGATCGGGGAGCTGTTTTTT; CDR3aa: CAISDLAIGELFF
d_gene: TRBD1; j_gene: TRBJ2-3; abundance: few; v_gene: TRBV5-1; CDR3nt: TGCGCCAGCAGCAAAGGACAGGGGTCCGATACGCAGTATTTT; CDR3aa: CASSKGQGSDTQYF
d_gene: TRBD1; j_gene: TRBJ1-5; abundance: many; v_gene: TRBV15; CDR3nt: TGTGCCACCAGCATGACGACAGGGTCCAATCAGCCCCAGCATTTT; CDR3aa: CATSMTTGSNQPQHF
d_gene: TRBD1; j_gene: TRBJ2-6; abundance: few; v_gene: TRBV3-1; CDR3nt: TGTGCCAGCAGCCAAGATCGGGGACAGTACGGGGCCAACGTCCTGACTTTC; CDR3aa: CASSQDRGQYGANVLTF
d_gene: -; j_gene: TRBJ1-1; abundance: -; v_gene: TRBV25-1; CDR3nt: TGTGCCAGCTCTAAGGGAAAACATTCGAACACTGAAGCTTTCTTT; CDR3aa: CASSKGKHSNTEAFF
d_gene: -; j_gene: TRBJ2-5; abundance: -; v_gene: TRBV2; CDR3nt: TGTGCCAGCAGTGAGCCCGGGATGCGGAGTGGGACCCAGTACTTC; CDR3aa: CASSEPGMRSGTQYF
d_gene: TRBD1; j_gene: TRBJ2-7; abundance: -; v_gene: TRBV24-1; CDR3nt: TGTGCCACCAGTGATCAGGGGGACAGGGAGCAGTACTTC; CDR3aa: CATSDQGDREQYF
d_gene: TRBD1; j_gene: TRBJ2-7; abundance: few; v_gene: TRBV7-8; CDR3nt: TGTGCCAGCAGCTTTCTGGACAGGGAAAGAAGCGAGCAGTACTTC; CDR3aa: CASSFLDRERSEQYF
d_gene: -; j_gene: TRBJ1-1; abundance: few; v_gene: TRBV27; CDR3nt: TGTGCCAGCAGTTTACCAGGGCGGCCTGAAGCTTTCTTT; CDR3aa: CASSLPGRPEAFF
d_gene: -; j_gene: TRBJ1-6; abundance: -; v_gene: TRBV14; CDR3nt: TGTGCCAGCAGCCAAGAAGCAGGGGCCAATTCACCCCTCCACTTT; CDR3aa: CASSQEAGANSPLHF
d_gene: TRBD1; j_gene: TRBJ1-5; abundance: few; v_gene: TRBV5-1; CDR3nt: TGCGCCAGCAGCACCGGGACAGGGTCAGGGCAGCCCCAGCATTTT; CDR3aa: CASSTGTGSGQPQHF
d_gene: -; j_gene: TRBJ2-7; abundance: few; v_gene: TRBV19; CDR3nt: TGTGCCAGCGCGGCCAGGGGTGGCTACGAGCAGTACTTC; CDR3aa: CASAARGGYEQYF
d_gene: TRBD1; j_gene: TRBJ1-4; abundance: few; v_gene: TRBV27; CDR3nt: TGTGCCAGCGGATTCCAGGGGGCGGGGAGTGAAAAACTGTTTTTT; CDR3aa: CASGFQGAGSEKLFF
d_gene: -; j_gene: TRBJ1-2; abundance: -; v_gene: TRBV20-1; CDR3nt: TGCAGTGCTAGTCCCTGGAACCTTTCGGCAAACTATGGCTACACCTTC; CDR3aa: CSASPWNLSANYGYTF
d_gene: -; j_gene: TRBJ1-2; abundance: -; v_gene: TRBV4-3; CDR3nt: TGCGCCAGCAGCGGGTTTGAGGGCGAGGGCTATGGCTACACCTTC; CDR3aa: CASSGFEGEGYGYTF
d_gene: -; j_gene: TRBJ2-3; abundance: -; v_gene: TRBV4-1; CDR3nt: TGCGCCAGCAGCCGTCTGGGGGACTCCACGAGAGATACGCAGTATTTT; CDR3aa: CASSRLGDSTRDTQYF
d_gene: TRBD1; j_gene: TRBJ1-5; abundance: -; v_gene: TRBV11-2; CDR3nt: TGTGCCAGCAGCTTAGATTCCCCACGAAGGGGGCGGCATCAGCCCCAGCATTTT; CDR3aa: CASSLDSPRRGRHQPQHF
d_gene: -; j_gene: TRBJ2-7; abundance: -; v_gene: TRBV5-1; CDR3nt: TGCGCCAGCAGGTGGGTGGGCCACGAGCAGTACTTC; CDR3aa: CASRWVGHEQYF
d_gene: TRBD1; j_gene: TRBJ2-5; abundance: few; v_gene: TRBV20-1; CDR3nt: TGCAGTGCCCTGAGACAGGGCCAAGAGACCCAGTACTTC; CDR3aa: CSALRQGQETQYF
d_gene: TRBD1; j_gene: TRBJ2-4; abundance: many; v_gene: TRBV12-3/TRBV12-4; CDR3nt: TGTGCCAGCAGTCCCGGGACAGGGTGGCTCGCGTACTTC; CDR3aa: CASSPGTGWLAYF
d_gene: TRBD1; j_gene: TRBJ2-2; abundance: few; v_gene: TRBV24-1; CDR3nt: TGTGCCACAGACTCAAAGTCCCCCGACAGGGCGAACACCGGGGAGCTGTTTTTT; CDR3aa: CATDSKSPDRANTGELFF
d_gene: TRBD2; j_gene: TRBJ2-1; abundance: -; v_gene: TRBV5-1; CDR3nt: TGCGCCAGCAGCTTGGATGGGACTAGGGGCAATGAGCAGTTCTTC; CDR3aa: CASSLDGTRGNEQFF
d_gene: TRBD2; j_gene: TRBJ2-1; abundance: -; v_gene: TRBV20-1; CDR3nt: TGCAGTGCTACCCGGACTAGCGGGAGGTCCGAGCAGTTCTTC; CDR3aa: CSATRTSGRSEQFF
d_gene: -; j_gene: TRBJ2-1; abundance: few; v_gene: TRBV10-3; CDR3nt: TGTGCCATCAGTGAACTAAAAGCCTACAATGAGCAGTTCTTC; CDR3aa: CAISELKAYNEQFF
d_gene: -; j_gene: TRBJ2-7; abundance: few; v_gene: TRBV6-1; CDR3nt: TGTGCCAGCAGTGAATCTTGGCAGGATTACGAGCAGTACTTC; CDR3aa: CASSESWQDYEQYF
d_gene: -; j_gene: TRBJ1-6; abundance: few; v_gene: TRBV15; CDR3nt: TGTGCAACCGGGGCGTCAGATAATTCACCCCTCCACTTT; CDR3aa: CATGASDNSPLHF
d_gene: -; j_gene: TRBJ2-7; abundance: few; v_gene: TRBV20-1; CDR3nt: TGCAGTGGCACTGTAGGGCAGGTGGGGACCTACGAGCAGTACTTC; CDR3aa: CSGTVGQVGTYEQYF
d_gene: TRBD2; j_gene: TRBJ2-3; abundance: -; v_gene: TRBV9; CDR3nt: TGTGCCAGCAGCGTAGTATCTAGCGGAGATACGCAGTATTTT; CDR3aa: CASSVVSSGDTQYF
d_gene: -; j_gene: TRBJ1-2; abundance: few; v_gene: TRBV20-1; CDR3nt: TGCAGTGCTAGAGTTAGGACAGTTTTTGCCTATGGCTACACCTTC; CDR3aa: CSARVRTVFAYGYTF
d_gene: -; j_gene: TRBJ2-1; abundance: -; v_gene: TRBV27; CDR3nt: TGTGCCAGCAGTTTCAGGTTCGGAAATGAGCAGTTCTTC; CDR3aa: CASSFRFGNEQFF
d_gene: TRBD1; j_gene: TRBJ1-5; abundance: few; v_gene: TRBV6-6; CDR3nt: TGTGCCAGCAGCCCCAGGGGGGGGTGGCCCCAGCATTTT; CDR3aa: CASSPRGGWPQHF
d_gene: -; j_gene: TRBJ1-3; abundance: -; v_gene: TRBV5-6; CDR3nt: TGTGCCAGCAGCTTGGGACAGAATATAAACACCATATATTTT; CDR3aa: CASSLGQNINTIYF
d_gene: -; j_gene: TRBJ2-1; abundance: few; v_gene: TRBV7-2; CDR3nt: TGTGCCAGCAGCCCCCTGAGAGGGAGCTCCTACAATGAGCAGTTCTTC; CDR3aa: CASSPLRGSSYNEQFF
d_gene: -; j_gene: TRBJ2-1; abundance: -; v_gene: TRBV13; CDR3nt: TGTGCCAGCAGCTCCTCCAGGGTAGGCAATGAGCAGTTCTTC; CDR3aa: CASSSSRVGNEQFF
d_gene: TRBD2; j_gene: TRBJ2-5; abundance: -; v_gene: TRBV9; CDR3nt: TGTGCCAGCAGCGCGACTAGCGGGGGACCGCAAGAGACCCAGTACTTC; CDR3aa: CASSATSGGPQETQYF
d_gene: TRBD2; j_gene: TRBJ2-1; abundance: -; v_gene: TRBV7-3; CDR3nt: TGTGCCAGCAGCTTTCGGGACTACCCCAGTGAGCAGTTCTTC; CDR3aa: CASSFRDYPSEQFF
d_gene: -; j_gene: TRBJ2-1; abundance: few; v_gene: TRBV7-2; CDR3nt: TGTGCCAGCAGCCCAACTAGTCATGAGCAGTTCTTC; CDR3aa: CASSPTSHEQFF
d_gene: TRBD2; j_gene: TRBJ2-5; abundance: -; v_gene: TRBV12-3/TRBV12-4; CDR3nt: TGTGCCAGCATCCCAGGGGGGACTAGCGGGGGGCCGGGAGAGACCCAGTACTTC; CDR3aa: CASIPGGTSGGPGETQYF
d_gene: -; j_gene: TRBJ1-2; abundance: -; v_gene: TRBV4-1; CDR3nt: TGCGCCAGCAGCCAAGAAGGCCTGCGTGGGTATGGCTACACCTTC; CDR3aa: CASSQEGLRGYGYTF
d_gene: -; j_gene: TRBJ2-2; abundance: -; v_gene: TRBV25-1; CDR3nt: TGTGCCAGCAGTGACCGCTCCGGGGAGCTGTTTTTT; CDR3aa: CASSDRSGELFF
d_gene: -; j_gene: TRBJ2-7; abundance: -; v_gene: TRBV21-1; CDR3nt: TGTGCCAGCAGCTTTCGGACAGGGTATGGATCCTACGAGCAGTACTTC; CDR3aa: CASSFRTGYGSYEQYF
d_gene: -; j_gene: TRBJ1-1; abundance: few; v_gene: TRBV7-9; CDR3nt: TGTGCCAGCAGCTTACCCCAGGGTACGAACACTGAAGCTTTCTTT; CDR3aa: CASSLPQGTNTEAFF